The 19 T cell receptor beta chains listed next were all sequenced from one sample in a study of T cells in narcolepsy. Using immunoSEQ multiplex PCR, the repertoire was profiled, and TCRdb retains in-frame clones only, with some absent. The sample includes approximately 35,000 clones, about four fifths of them seen just once. Sequencing input: memory (CD45RA-) CD4+ T cells from blood. The receptors were sampled from a human donor in good health.

This sequence joins TRBV9 and TRBJ2-1; TRBD2 matches 11 bases. The CDR3 runs to 16 residues. Germline CDR1 is SGDLS and CDR2 is YYNGEE. V lost 5 bases, J lost 4 bases, and 8 bases stayed unmatched. The CDR3 is CASSPPGLAVYNEQFF. In nucleotides, the CDR3 is TGTGCCAGCAGTCCACCGGGACTAGCGGTATACAATGAGCAGTTCTTC.

CDR3 sequence reads: CATSPGFNEQFF. The CDR3 bases are TGTGCCACCAGCCCGGGGTTTAATGAGCAGTTCTTC. V and J are TRBV15 and TRBJ2-1; perhaps TRBD2 as D (5 bases). Trimming pared 5 bases from V and 7 bases from J, leaving 9 bases between. Germline assignment: CDR1 LNHNV and CDR2 YYDKDF (reference sequence). The CDR3 is made up of 12 amino acids.

V gene TRBV30 combines with J gene TRBJ1-1, with D uncertain. Trimming stripped 3 bases from V and 1 base from J, with 6 bases between. Germline assignment: CDR1 GTSNPN and CDR2 SVGIG (reference sequence). The CDR3 loop spans 12 amino acids. CDR3 nucleotide sequence: TGTGCCTGGAGCCGTCCGAACACTGAAGCTTTCTTT. It specifies CAWSRPNTEAFF.

The chain recombines TRBV6-1 with TRBJ2-2; 7 bases match TRBD1. The V gene's germline CDR1 is MNHNS and CDR2 SASEGT. Trimming took 6 bases from V and 2 from J; bases not matched to a gene: 6. The CDR3 sequence is 15 residues long. The DNA for the CDR3 is TGTGCCAGCAGGGTAGGGGACAGAAACACCGGGGAGCTGTTTTTT. It yields the protein CASRVGDRNTGELFF.

V is TRBV18 and J is TRBJ2-7, with 10 bases identical to TRBD2. V was pared by 3 bases and J by 0 bases, with 2 bases of the junction left unmatched. The CDR3 has 15 amino acids. CDR1 is KGHSH, CDR2 LQKENI, per germline. CDR3 region: CASSPGLASSYEQYF. The CDR3 DNA reads as TGTGCCAGCTCACCGGGACTAGCGTCCTCCTACGAGCAGTACTTC.

Of note for this clone: The sample carries other DNA sequences with the same CDR3. The V gene is TRBV2, the J gene TRBJ2-1; TRBD2 might be the D (5 bases). The germline gives CDR1 SNHLY, CDR2 FYNNEI. The CDR3 is 15 amino acids. The ends were cut back, 3 bases at V and 8 bases at J, with 17 bases in the middle. CDR3 amino acids: CASSEGAGPNYEQFF. CDR3 sequence (DNA): TGTGCCAGCAGTGAGGGCGCGGGCCCTAATTATGAGCAGTTCTTC. Looking up the rest from reference TRBV2 and TRBJ2-1 gives the full variable domain: EPEVTQTPSHQVTQMGQEVILRCVPISNHLYFYWYRQILGQKVEFLVSFYNNEISEKSEIFDDQFSVERPDGSNFTLKIRSTKLEDSAMYFCASSEGAGPNYEQFFGPGTRLTVL.

The chain combines TRBV6-5 with TRBJ2-5, with 7 bases lining up with TRBD1. CDR3 length: 15 residues. Germline CDR1 is MNHEY and CDR2 is SVGAGI. V shed 5 bases, J shed 5 bases, and the junction held 11 bases outside the gene matches. CDR3: CASSPADRRGETQYF. The CDR3, as DNA: TGTGCCAGCAGTCCCGCGGACAGGCGAGGCGAGACCCAGTACTTC.

The J gene is TRBJ2-1, the V gene TRBV5-1; possibly TRBD1 or TRBD2 for D (5 bases each). This CDR3 comprises 15 residues. Looked up from germline, CDR1 is SGHRS and CDR2 is YFSETQ. V was shortened by 0 bases and J by 12 bases, with 19 bases between the two germline ends. CDR3: CASSLDSARPGGQFF. CDR3 nucleotide sequence: TGCGCCAGCAGCTTGGACAGCGCGAGGCCTGGGGGGCAGTTCTTC. The variable domain in full, with the rest retrieved from reference TRBV5-1 and TRBJ2-1, is KAGVTQTPRYLIKTRGQQVTLSCSPISGHRSVSWYQQTPGQGLQFLFEYFSETQRNKGNFPGRFSGRQFSNSRSEMNVSTLELGDSALYLCASSLDSARPGGQFFGPGTRLTVL.

The chain uses TRBV5-1 and TRBJ2-3; D possibly corresponds to TRBD1 (6 bases). V lost 4 bases, J lost 2 bases, and 17 bases lay in between. The germline V gene encodes CDR1 SGHRS and CDR2 YFSETQ. CDR3 length: 16 residues. The CDR3 DNA is TGCGCCAGCAGCCCCTACTCGGGACACATCACAGATACGCAGTATTTT. Translation gives CASSPYSGHITDTQYF.

The chain is built from TRBV9 and TRBJ2-2, with TRBD1 identical over 8 bases. This CDR3 has 17 residues. Germline assignment: CDR1 SGDLS and CDR2 YYNGEE. The V gene end was trimmed by 0 bases and the J gene end by 4 bases; junction bases not matched to a gene: 8. CDR3 residues: CASSVAGQGAPTGELFF. CDR3 bases: TGTGCCAGCAGCGTAGCGGGGCAGGGGGCTCCCACCGGGGAGCTGTTTTTT.

V and J are TRBV4-1 and TRBJ2-5; no clear D gene. The J call is doubtful: the DNA matches TRBJ2-7 better. Germline V gives CDR1 MGHRA, CDR2 YSYEKL. The CDR3 contains 16 residues. The CDR3 DNA follows: TGCGCCAGCAGCCAAGAGCTAAAAGGGATACTCTACGAGCAGTACTTC. It translates to CASSQELKGILYEQYF.

The chain carries TRBV7-8 and TRBJ1-5; D is uncertain. Germline V gene lookup returns CDR1 SGHVS and CDR2 FQNEAQ. Trimming left V 0 bases short and J 5 bases short, with 5 bases between. The CDR3 has 13 residues. This CDR3 is CASSLAPYQPQHF. Here the CDR3 DNA reads TGTGCCAGCAGCTTAGCCCCCTATCAGCCCCAGCATTTT.

The rearrangement links TRBV27 to TRBJ1-1; 7 bases align to TRBD1. The germline gives CDR1 MNHEY, CDR2 SMNVEV (reference sequence). V lost 6 bases, J lost 7 bases, and 2 bases stayed unmatched. The CDR3 is made up of 11 amino acids. The CDR3 spells CASRDRVEAFF. CDR3 nucleotides: TGTGCCAGCAGAGACAGGGTTGAAGCTTTCTTT.

The chain carries TRBV6-1 and TRBJ1-3; 8 nucleotides match TRBD1. Germline V CDR1 and CDR2: MNHNS, SASEGT. The CDR3 length is 14 residues. V dropped 7 bases and J dropped 4; count of bases not matched to a gene: 6. CDR3 nucleotide sequence: TGTGCCAGCACAGACAGGGGCCGCGGAAACACCATATATTTT. Translating gives CASTDRGRGNTIYF.

V gene TRBV27 combines with J gene TRBJ2-1; maybe TRBD1 (6 bases). The CDR3 covers 14 residues. In germline, CDR1 is MNHEY, CDR2 SMNVEV (reference sequence). The germline V and J ends were trimmed by 5 bases and 9 bases, with 17 bases remaining between them. The CDR3 DNA follows: TGTGCCAGCAGTGGGACACTCCCCTCAGGTGAGCAGTTCTTC. Translating it yields CASSGTLPSGEQFF.

The chain uses TRBV18 and TRBJ2-5; D may be TRBD2 (5 bases). Trimming left V 2 bases short and J 1 base short, with 14 bases between. The CDR3 runs to 16 residues. The V gene's germline CDR1 is KGHSH and CDR2 LQKENI. Here the CDR3 reads CASSPRVGGSQETQYF. The CDR3 coding sequence is TGTGCCAGCTCACCAAGGGTCGGCGGGTCCCAAGAGACCCAGTACTTC.

This chain links TRBV6-1 with TRBJ2-2; D perhaps matches TRBD1 (5 bases). CDR1 is MNHNS, CDR2 SASEGT, per germline. The CDR3 has 16 amino acids. Trimming took 4 bases from V and 4 from J, leaving 16 bases between them. CDR3 coding DNA: TGTGCCAGCAGTGGACAGATAGAAGTGAGCACCGGGGAGCTGTTTTTT. This translates into CASSGQIEVSTGELFF.

This rearrangement joins TRBV18 to TRBJ2-2; D is possibly TRBD1 or TRBD2 (5 bases each). Germline V lookup: CDR1 KGHSH, CDR2 LQKENI. The CDR3 has 16 amino acids. Trimming took off 2 bases at V and 5 bases at J, with 15 bases between the two ends. The CDR3 reads CASSPMGVGETGELFF. The CDR3 DNA follows: TGTGCCAGCTCACCAATGGGGGTAGGAGAGACCGGGGAGCTGTTTTTT. Based on the CDR3 plus reference TRBV18 and TRBJ2-2, the full variable domain is NAGVMQNPRHLVRRRGQEARLRCSPMKGHSHVYWYRQLPEEGLKFMVYLQKENIIDESGMPKERFSAEFPKEGPSILRIQQVVRGDSAAYFCASSPMGVGETGELFFGEGSRLTVL.

This clone has just a few counts. The chain combines TRBV6-1 with TRBJ1-2; D remains ambiguous. V was clipped by 4 bases and J by 0 bases, with 9 bases between them. The CDR3 loop spans 14 amino acids. From germline, CDR1 is MNHNS and CDR2 SASEGT. CDR3 DNA sequence: TGTGCCAGCAGTGGCCCGGGAGCTAACTATGGCTACACCTTC. Amino acids: CASSGPGANYGYTF.